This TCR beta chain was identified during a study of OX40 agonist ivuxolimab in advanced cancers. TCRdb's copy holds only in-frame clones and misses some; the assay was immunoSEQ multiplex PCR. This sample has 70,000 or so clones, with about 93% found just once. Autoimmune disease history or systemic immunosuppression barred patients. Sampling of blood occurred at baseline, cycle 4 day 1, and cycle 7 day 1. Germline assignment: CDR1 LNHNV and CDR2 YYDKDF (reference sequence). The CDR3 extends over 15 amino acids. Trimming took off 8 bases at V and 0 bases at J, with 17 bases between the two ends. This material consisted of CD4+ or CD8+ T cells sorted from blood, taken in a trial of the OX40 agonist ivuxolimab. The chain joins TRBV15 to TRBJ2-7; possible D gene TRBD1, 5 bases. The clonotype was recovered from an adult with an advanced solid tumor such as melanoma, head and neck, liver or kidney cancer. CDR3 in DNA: TGTGCCACCCGCCACAGCAGGGTGGGCTCCTACGAGCAGTACTTC. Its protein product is CATRHSRVGSYEQYF.